This T cell receptor beta chain was obtained from a study of T cell clonality in common variable immunodeficiency. CDR1 is SQVTM and CDR2 is ANQGSEA in the germline V gene. This CDR3 has 12 amino acids. V lost 4 bases and J 7 bases, leaving 13 bases between the germline ends. Patients and controls were mostly of Caucasian heritage. Assay: immunoSEQ multiplex PCR; the TCRdb copy retains only in-frame clones and omits some. This sample has roughly 40,000 clones, each found more than once. The sample holds many counts of this clone. The CDR3 end is not reached by the read, which stops 3 residues before it; the germline J gene fills it in.

This chain links TRBV29-1 with TRBJ1-2, with D possibly matching TRBD1 (6 bases). This TCR was recovered from a person aged 18 to 75 in good health. The specimen was peripheral blood mononuclear cells. CDR3 DNA (partial): TGCAGCGTTGCAGGGGAAGGGGGTGGC. Its protein is CSVAGEGGG. Given in full, the CDR3 is CSVAGEGGGYTF.